These 2 T cell receptor beta chains share one sample of origin, sequenced in a study of OX40 agonist ivuxolimab in advanced cancers. Sequencing used immunoSEQ multiplex PCR; TCRdb keeps in-frame clones, though not all of them. The profile shows about 55,000 clones, approximately 83% of them singletons. The starting material was CD4+ or CD8+ T cells sorted from blood, obtained in a trial of the OX40 agonist ivuxolimab. The source is an adult with an advanced solid tumor such as melanoma, head and neck, liver or kidney cancer.

The chain carries TRBV9 and TRBJ2-3; weak D call: TRBD1 (5 bases). Germline CDR1 is SGDLS and CDR2 is YYNGEE. This CDR3 region has 16 residues. Trimming pared 3 bases from V and 1 base from J, leaving 15 bases between. CDR3 protein: CASSARTSAGTDTQYF. The DNA for the CDR3 is TGTGCCAGCAGCGCGCGGACATCAGCAGGCACAGATACGCAGTATTTT.

V usage is TRBV4-1 and J usage is TRBJ2-7; 7 nucleotides line up with TRBD1. Germline CDR1 and CDR2: MGHRA and YSYEKL. The CDR3 has 14 amino acids. Germline trimming cut 1 base from V and 4 bases from J; bases unmatched to any gene: 4. CDR3 amino acids: CASSQGWDSYEQYF. DNA of the CDR3: TGCGCCAGCAGCCAAGGGTGGGACAGTTACGAGCAGTACTTC.